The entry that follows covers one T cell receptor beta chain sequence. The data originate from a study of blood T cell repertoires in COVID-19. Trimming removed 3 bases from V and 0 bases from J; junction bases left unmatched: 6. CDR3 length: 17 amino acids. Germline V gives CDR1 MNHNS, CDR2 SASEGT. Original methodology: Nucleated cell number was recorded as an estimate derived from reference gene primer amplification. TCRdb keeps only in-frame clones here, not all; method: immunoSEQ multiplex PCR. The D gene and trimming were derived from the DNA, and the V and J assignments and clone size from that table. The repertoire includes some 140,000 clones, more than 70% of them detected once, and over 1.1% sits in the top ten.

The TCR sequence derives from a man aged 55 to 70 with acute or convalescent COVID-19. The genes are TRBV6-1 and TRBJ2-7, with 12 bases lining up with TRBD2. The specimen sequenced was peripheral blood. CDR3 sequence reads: CASSDRTSGKSSYEQYF. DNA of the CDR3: TGTGCCAGCAGTGATAGGACTAGCGGGAAAAGCTCCTACGAGCAGTACTTC.